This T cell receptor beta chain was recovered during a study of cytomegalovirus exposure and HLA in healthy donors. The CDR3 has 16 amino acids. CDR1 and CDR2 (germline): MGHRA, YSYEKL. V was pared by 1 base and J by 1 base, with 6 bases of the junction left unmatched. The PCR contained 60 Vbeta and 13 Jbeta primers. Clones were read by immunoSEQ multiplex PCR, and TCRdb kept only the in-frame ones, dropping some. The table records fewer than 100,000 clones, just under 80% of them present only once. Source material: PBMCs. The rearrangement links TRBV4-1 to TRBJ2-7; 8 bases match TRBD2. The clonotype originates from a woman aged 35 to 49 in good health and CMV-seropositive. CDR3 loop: CASSQVLADLSYEQYF. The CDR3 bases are TGCGCCAGCAGCCAAGTACTAGCGGACCTTTCCTACGAGCAGTACTTC.